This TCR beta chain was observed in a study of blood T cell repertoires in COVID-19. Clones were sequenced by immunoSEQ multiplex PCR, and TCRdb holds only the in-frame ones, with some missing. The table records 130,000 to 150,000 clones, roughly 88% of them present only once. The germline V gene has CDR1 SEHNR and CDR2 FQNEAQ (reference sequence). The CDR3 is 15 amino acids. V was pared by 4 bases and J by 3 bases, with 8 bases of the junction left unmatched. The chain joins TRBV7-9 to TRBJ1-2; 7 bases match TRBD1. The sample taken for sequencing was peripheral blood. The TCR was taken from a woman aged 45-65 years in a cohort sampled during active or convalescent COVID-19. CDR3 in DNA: TGTGCCAGCAGCTATGGGACAGACGGTGACTATGGCTACACCTTC. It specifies CASSYGTDGDYGYTF.